The 30 T cell receptor beta chains below all came from one sample that was sequenced in a study of T-cell memory formation after mild COVID-19. TCRdb analysed the 5' RACE reads with MiXCR anew, one entry per CDR3 protein. This table has roughly 600,000 distinct CDR3 sequences, roughly 18% appearing once. Sequences were obtained from PBMCs or a T cell subset sorted from them (not recorded which). The receptors stem from an adult woman who had mild COVID-19 (a few samples of this study predate the infection). Cell type and time point are not known.

This chain uses TRBV29-1 with TRBJ2-7; 7 bases align to TRBD1. J gave up 2 bases and V 6 bases, and 7 bases lay outside the gene matches. The CDR3 runs to 13 residues. Per germline, CDR1 SQVTM and CDR2 ANQGSEA. CDR3 bases: TGCAGCGTCGGCCGACAGGGTACCTACGAGCAGTACTTC. It specifies CSVGRQGTYEQYF.

In its sample, this clonotype was seen a few times. V usage is TRBV3-1 and J usage is TRBJ2-3; D remains unclear. CDR3 size: 13 residues. The germline V and J ends were trimmed by 4 bases and 3 bases, with 8 bases remaining between them. Germline lookup yields CDR1 LGHDT and CDR2 YNNKEL (reference sequence). The CDR3 region has the DNA TGTGCCAGCAGCCGTCTAGAGACAGATACGCAGTATTTT. Amino acid sequence: CASSRLETDTQYF.

The rearrangement uses TRBV4-1 and TRBJ2-7, with TRBD1 as a possible D gene (6 bases). Looked up from germline, CDR1 is MGHRA and CDR2 is YSYEKL. Trimming cost V 1 base and J 1 base, with 11 bases left between them. CDR3 length: 15 residues. For the CDR3, the DNA is TGCGCCAGCAGCCAAGGAATCGACAGGTCCTACGAGCAGTACTTC. Its translation is CASSQGIDRSYEQYF.

The V call is TRBV3-1, the J call TRBJ1-1, with 7 bases matching TRBD1. The CDR3 sequence is 14 residues long. V was pared by 1 base and J by 7 bases, with 6 bases of the junction left unmatched. Germline V lookup: CDR1 LGHDT, CDR2 YNNKEL (reference sequence). This CDR3 reads CASSQVRDSHEAFF. The CDR3, as DNA: TGTGCCAGCAGCCAAGTCCGGGACAGTCATGAAGCTTTCTTT.

This clonotype was seen a handful of times. The chain has TRBV4-2 and TRBJ2-1, with 10 bases that match TRBD2. The V segment lost 1 base and the J segment 5 bases; nucleotides outside the gene matches: 8. CDR1 and CDR2 from the germline V gene are LGHNA and YNFKEQ. The CDR3 loop spans 17 amino acids. CDR3 amino acids: CASSQGLWLAGDNEQFF. CDR3 coding DNA: TGTGCCAGCAGCCAAGGTCTCTGGCTAGCGGGGGACAATGAGCAGTTCTTC.

The chain is built from TRBV4-1 and TRBJ1-2, with a tentative D call TRBD1 (5 bases). V lost 4 bases to trimming and J lost 7 bases, with 16 bases between them. Germline V CDR1 and CDR2: MGHRA, YSYEKL. The CDR3 totals 14 residues. The CDR3 DNA sequence: TGCGCCAGCAGCCCATCCTTAGGGGTGAGTGGCTACACCTTC. The encoded protein is CASSPSLGVSGYTF.

CDR3 bases: TGTGCCAGCAGCCAAGAAATGGGGTATCGGTACTTC. This translates into CASSQEMGYRYF. The rearrangement links TRBV3-1 to TRBJ2-7, with unresolved D. Trimming cost V 0 bases and J 12 bases, with 12 bases left between them. The CDR3 loop spans 12 amino acids. Germline lookup yields CDR1 LGHDT and CDR2 YNNKEL (reference sequence).

The chain employs TRBV13 and TRBJ2-2; no clear D. The CDR3 totals 15 residues. Per germline, CDR1 PRHDT and CDR2 FYEKMQ (reference sequence). V lost 4 bases and J 2 bases, leaving 11 bases between the germline ends. In DNA, the CDR3 is TGTGCCAGCAGCTCACCATCTTTTAACACCGGGGAGCTGTTTTTT. It codes for CASSSPSFNTGELFF.

There are a few counts of this clonotype. V gene TRBV5-5 combines with J gene TRBJ2-7, with D unclear. CDR1 is SGHKS and CDR2 is YYEKEE in the germline V gene (reference sequence). The CDR3 spans 13 residues. The ends were cut back, 4 bases at V and 6 bases at J, with 14 bases in the middle. CDR3 sequence reads: CASSPEWVGEQYF. In DNA, the CDR3 is TGTGCCAGCAGCCCCGAGTGGGTCGGCGAGCAGTACTTC.

This clonotype was seen a few times. This chain links TRBV5-6 with TRBJ2-4; perhaps TRBD1 as D (6 bases). From germline, CDR1 is SGHDT and CDR2 YYEEEE. The V gene lost 4 bases and the J gene lost 3 bases, with 14 bases spanning the gap. The length of the CDR3 is 15 residues. The CDR3 loop reads CASSHKGQRKNIQYF. The DNA for the CDR3 is TGTGCCAGCAGCCACAAAGGACAGCGCAAAAACATTCAGTACTTC. The whole variable domain, remainder taken from reference TRBV5-6 and TRBJ2-4, is DAGVTQSPTHLIKTRGQQVTLRCSPKSGHDTVSWYQQALGQGPQFIFQYYEEEERQRGNFPDRFSGHQFPNYSSELNVNALLLGDSALYLCASSHKGQRKNIQYFGAGTRLSVL.

This clonotype was observed a handful of times. This chain uses TRBV18 with TRBJ2-1; D is unresolved. This CDR3 has 16 amino acids. The V and J ends lost 3 bases and 2 bases respectively, with 14 bases between them. Per the germline V gene, CDR1 is KGHSH and CDR2 is LQKENI. The CDR3 protein is CASSPPGPKTYNEQFF. CDR3 in DNA: TGTGCCAGCTCACCGCCGGGCCCTAAGACCTACAATGAGCAGTTCTTC.

This chain links TRBV29-1 with TRBJ1-2; 9 bases match TRBD1. Germline V lookup: CDR1 SQVTM, CDR2 ANQGSEA. The trim removed 6 bases at V and 6 bases at J, leaving 5 bases unmatched. This CDR3 is built from 12 residues. The CDR3 region is CSVPGQGDGYTF. The CDR3 nucleotides are TGCAGCGTACCGGGACAGGGCGATGGCTACACCTTC.

This clonotype has more than one count but fewer than ten. The chain employs TRBV7-2 and TRBJ2-7; TRBD2 agrees at 7 bases. This CDR3 region has 16 residues. With 4 bases clipped from V and 3 bases from J, the junction kept 12 bases outside the gene matches. Germline V lookup: CDR1 SGHTA, CDR2 FQGNSA. CDR3 coding DNA: TGTGCCAGCAGCTCCGGAGGCGGGAGCGTATTCTACGAGCAGTACTTC. This translates into CASSSGGGSVFYEQYF.

This clonotype was recorded a few times. The rearrangement links TRBV7-3 to TRBJ2-1; D is perhaps TRBD2 (7 bases). Per germline, CDR1 SGHTA and CDR2 FQGTGA. This CDR3 has 15 residues. V was cut by 5 bases and J by 9 bases, with 20 bases left in between. This chain's CDR3 is CASSIGGTRGTEQFF. The CDR3, as DNA: TGTGCCAGCAGCATCGGGGGGACACGCGGGACTGAGCAGTTCTTC. The full variable domain, its missing parts supplied by reference TRBV7-3 and TRBJ2-1, is GAGVSQTPSNKVTEKGKYVELRCDPISGHTALYWYRQSLGQGPEFLIYFQGTGAADDSGLPNDRFFAVRPEGSVSTLKIQRTERGDSAVYLCASSIGGTRGTEQFFGPGTRLTVL.

The chain links TRBV12-3 or TRBV12-4 to TRBJ2-3; 14 positions match TRBD2. Trimming removed 6 bases from V and 6 bases from J; junction bases left unmatched: 17. The CDR3 consists of 19 residues. This CDR3 reads CASSSTDSTSGGAFDTQYF. CDR3 in DNA: TGTGCCAGCAGCTCCACAGATTCGACTAGCGGGGGGGCCTTTGATACGCAGTATTTT.

This clonotype came up a few times. V usage is TRBV6-4 and J usage is TRBJ2-7; D call uncertain. The CDR3 sequence is 15 residues long. Trimming removed 0 bases from V and 1 base from J, with 10 bases in between. Germline V CDR1 and CDR2: MRHNA, SNTAGT. This CDR3 reads CASSDSLWASYEQYF. The CDR3 DNA is TGTGCCAGCAGTGACTCCCTTTGGGCTTCCTACGAGCAGTACTTC.

The chain joins TRBV5-1 to TRBJ2-5; D call uncertain. CDR1 and CDR2 (germline): SGHRS, YFSETQ. V was pared by 0 bases and J by 4 bases, with 7 bases between. The CDR3 contains 13 residues. The DNA for the CDR3 is TGCGCCAGCAGCTTGGCCATGCGAGAGACCCAGTACTTC. It specifies CASSLAMRETQYF. The whole variable domain, remainder taken from reference TRBV5-1 and TRBJ2-5, is KAGVTQTPRYLIKTRGQQVTLSCSPISGHRSVSWYQQTPGQGLQFLFEYFSETQRNKGNFPGRFSGRQFSNSRSEMNVSTLELGDSALYLCASSLAMRETQYFGPGTRLLVL.

V is TRBV20-1 and J is TRBJ1-2; TRBD1 matches at 9 bases. The CDR3 contains 15 residues. Losses at the gene ends were 5 bases for V and 7 bases for J; bases not matched to a gene: 14. From germline, CDR1 is DFQATT and CDR2 SNEGSKA (reference sequence). CDR3 protein: CSALPPGTGNPGYTF. The CDR3 region has the DNA TGCAGTGCTCTTCCCCCCGGGACAGGGAACCCTGGCTACACCTTC.

In this sample, this clonotype turned up many times. The chain carries TRBV5-1 and TRBJ2-1; D not certain. V was shortened by 4 bases and J by 8 bases, with 19 bases between the two germline ends. CDR3 length: 15 amino acids. CDR1 SGHRS and CDR2 YFSETQ come from the germline V gene. CDR3 amino acids: CASSPGRSRVDEQFF. Here the CDR3 DNA reads TGCGCCAGCAGCCCCGGTCGAAGTAGGGTCGATGAGCAGTTCTTC.

This clonotype turned up a few times. The rearrangement uses TRBV30 and TRBJ1-1; tentative D call: TRBD1 (5 bases). Trimming took 2 bases from V and 7 from J, leaving 14 bases between them. The CDR3 totals 13 residues. Germline V gene lookup returns CDR1 GTSNPN and CDR2 SVGIG (reference sequence). CDR3 in amino acids: CAWSRGVDGEAFF. The DNA of the CDR3 is TGTGCCTGGAGTCGAGGGGTCGACGGTGAAGCTTTCTTT.

J is TRBJ2-4 and V is TRBV14; 13 nucleotides line up with TRBD2. V lost 4 bases and J lost 0; bases outside the gene matches: 15. The CDR3 totals 21 residues. Germline V gene lookup returns CDR1 SGHDN and CDR2 FVKESK. The CDR3 sequence: CASSPTAWKGLAGRAKNIQYF. The CDR3 DNA sequence: TGTGCCAGCAGCCCCACAGCGTGGAAGGGACTAGCGGGACGAGCCAAAAACATTCAGTACTTC.

V gene TRBV10-3 combines with J gene TRBJ2-7; D is undetermined. There are 11 residues in the CDR3. Germline V gene lookup returns CDR1 ENHRY and CDR2 SYGVKD. Trimming removed 3 bases at V and 7 bases at J, with 7 bases between. CDR3 protein: CAISDTEEQYF. The CDR3 coding sequence is TGTGCCATCAGTGATACGGAGGAGCAGTACTTC.

This clonotype was detected a few times. The rearrangement uses TRBV15 and TRBJ1-1; a weak D match, TRBD1 (5 bases). The CDR3 consists of 16 residues. Trimming cost V 3 bases and J 1 base, with 15 bases left between them. In germline, CDR1 is LNHNV, CDR2 YYDKDF (reference sequence). The CDR3 coding sequence is TGTGCCACCAGCAGCCGACCCAGGGTGGGGAACACTGAAGCTTTCTTT. Protein sequence: CATSSRPRVGNTEAFF.

This clonotype turned up a few times. The V gene is TRBV9, the J gene TRBJ2-2; D gene uncertain. The germline V gene has CDR1 SGDLS and CDR2 YYNGEE. The CDR3 totals 12 residues. V dropped 7 bases and J dropped 4 bases, with 8 bases sitting between them. The CDR3 loop is CASGSGTGELFF. The CDR3 bases are TGTGCCAGCGGTTCGGGCACCGGGGAGCTGTTTTTT.

The chain couples TRBV9 to TRBJ2-1, with D unresolved. The ends were cut back, 4 bases at V and 11 bases at J, with 16 bases in the middle. The CDR3 totals 13 residues. Germline CDR1 reads SGDLS; CDR2 reads YYNGEE. The CDR3 spells CASSPPRLDQQFF. The CDR3 DNA reads as TGTGCCAGCAGCCCGCCGCGGCTGGACCAGCAGTTCTTC.

There are a few counts of this clonotype. The chain employs TRBV13 and TRBJ2-1; no definite D call. Germline CDR1 is PRHDT and CDR2 is FYEKMQ (reference sequence). V was cut by 2 bases and J by 7 bases, with 6 bases left in between. The CDR3 length is 12 residues. CDR3 loop: CASSLFPNEQFF. The CDR3 region has the DNA TGTGCCAGCAGCTTATTCCCAAATGAGCAGTTCTTC.

The J gene is TRBJ1-5, the V gene TRBV6-6; D possibly corresponds to TRBD1 (6 bases). The V end lost 9 bases, the J end lost 5 bases, and 17 bases lay between the germline ends. Germline lookup yields CDR1 MNHNY and CDR2 SVGAGI (reference sequence). The CDR3 loop spans 14 amino acids. CDR3 in DNA: TGTGCCAGTAACAGGGAGATTCTGGATCAGCCCCAGCATTTT. Translation: CASNREILDQPQHF.

This clonotype was counted between two and nine times. The chain couples TRBV30 to TRBJ2-2; 9 bases are a match to TRBD1. J was trimmed by 5 bases and V by 3 bases; bases with no gene match: 10. From germline, CDR1 is GTSNPN and CDR2 SVGIG (reference sequence). The CDR3 extends over 16 amino acids. The DNA for the CDR3 is TGTGCCTGGAGGCGGCCGGGACAGGGTTTAACCGGGGAGCTGTTTTTT. Protein product: CAWRRPGQGLTGELFF.

A few counts support this clonotype. J is TRBJ1-1 and V is TRBV7-2; D gene ambiguous. Germline V gives CDR1 SGHTA, CDR2 FQGNSA. The V and J ends lost 1 base and 3 bases respectively, with 18 bases between them. The CDR3 covers 17 residues. This CDR3 reads CASSLVPLVGIDTEAFF. The CDR3 nucleotides are TGTGCCAGCAGCTTAGTCCCGTTGGTGGGGATCGACACTGAAGCTTTCTTT.

Only a few counts were recorded for this clonotype. The V gene is TRBV27, the J gene TRBJ2-7; D not certain. The CDR3 has 15 residues. V was shortened by 5 bases and J by 0 bases, with 14 bases between the two germline ends. The germline V gene has CDR1 MNHEY and CDR2 SMNVEV (reference sequence). For the CDR3, the DNA is TGTGCCAGCAGTCTAGGTGGCTGGAGCTCCTACGAGCAGTACTTC. Its translation is CASSLGGWSSYEQYF.